The 26 T cell receptor beta chains presented below share a single source sample, sequenced in a study of CD8 T cells in ankylosing spondylitis. From the 5' RACE reads, TCRdb called clonotypes with MiXCR, one entry per CDR3 protein. The table shows under 450,000 distinct CDR3 sequences, with 20% to 25% occurring only once. Sequences were obtained from blood, either unsorted or a sorted T cell fraction (not recorded which). The receptors here all came from a male donor with ankylosing spondylitis or in good health (not recorded which).

This clonotype was detected once. The genes are TRBV27 and TRBJ2-3; TRBD2 matches 7 bases. The germline CDR1 and CDR2 sequences are MNHEY and SMNVEV (reference sequence). The V segment lost 4 bases and the J segment 1 base; nucleotides outside the gene matches: 5. The CDR3 covers 15 residues. CDR3 amino acids: CASSSGGGRTDTQYF. The CDR3 DNA reads TGTGCCAGCAGTTCTGGGGGGGGACGCACAGATACGCAGTATTTT.

The chain joins TRBV20-1 to TRBJ2-5; D assignment may be TRBD1 or TRBD2 (5 bases each). This CDR3 comprises 14 residues. The germline CDR1 and CDR2 sequences are DFQATT and SNEGSKA (reference sequence). Trimming stripped 3 bases from V and 4 bases from J, with 15 bases between. CDR3 in amino acids: CSASLGLASETQYF. CDR3 bases: TGCAGTGCTAGCTTGGGGCTAGCATCAGAGACCCAGTACTTC.

The CDR3 here is CATNQPRRDIKLFF. As DNA, the CDR3 is TGTGCCACCAATCAGCCCCGGAGAGACATCAAACTGTTTTTT. V gene TRBV24-1 combines with J gene TRBJ1-4; D remains ambiguous. The V end lost 8 bases, the J end lost 11 bases, and 20 bases lay between the germline ends. This CDR3 is built from 14 residues. Looked up from germline, CDR1 is KGHDR and CDR2 is SFDVKD.

V is TRBV12-5 and J is TRBJ2-7; D remains ambiguous. V lost 7 bases to trimming and J lost 1 base, with 11 bases between them. Germline assignment: CDR1 LGHNT and CDR2 FRNRAP. There are 13 residues in the CDR3. The CDR3 DNA follows: TGTGCTAGTGCTGGTTTCGGGTCCTACGAGCAGTACTTC. It yields the protein CASAGFGSYEQYF. Full variable domain (remainder filled in from reference TRBV12-5 and TRBJ2-7): DARVTQTPRHKVTEMGQEVTMRCQPILGHNTVFWYRQTMMQGLELLAYFRNRAPLDDSGMPKDRFSAEMPDATLATLKIQPSEPRDSAVYFCASAGFGSYEQYFGPGTRLTVT.

A few counts support this clonotype. The chain couples TRBV11-2 to TRBJ2-5; D possibly corresponds to TRBD1 (5 bases). This CDR3 contains 14 residues. Germline CDR1 reads SGHAT; CDR2 reads FQNNGV. V gave up 0 bases and J gave up 5 bases, with 10 bases separating them. Here the CDR3 reads CASSLDPAGETQYF. The DNA of the CDR3 is TGTGCCAGCAGCTTAGACCCGGCAGGGGAGACCCAGTACTTC.

This sequence joins TRBV11-1 and TRBJ2-1, with TRBD2 identical over 13 bases. The CDR3 is 18 amino acids. Losses at the gene ends were 5 bases for V and 1 base for J; bases not matched to a gene: 8. Looked up from germline, CDR1 is SGHAT and CDR2 is FQDESV (reference sequence). The CDR3: CASSPRLAGGQSYNEQFF. Here the CDR3 DNA reads TGTGCCAGCAGCCCCCGACTAGCGGGGGGCCAATCCTACAATGAGCAGTTCTTC.

This clonotype was recorded a few times. The gene calls are TRBV12-3 or TRBV12-4 and TRBJ2-1; D is uncertain. The CDR3 covers 11 residues. Trimming left V 7 bases short and J 10 bases short, with 11 bases between. Here the CDR3 DNA reads TGTGCCAGCACCAGTTACTGGGAGCAGTTCTTC. As protein: CASTSYWEQFF.

The sample holds a few counts of this clonotype. This sequence joins TRBV7-9 and TRBJ2-5; 7 bases agree with TRBD1. V was pared by 5 bases and J by 5 bases, with 5 bases of the junction left unmatched. From germline, CDR1 is SEHNR and CDR2 FQNEAQ (reference sequence). The CDR3 is 13 amino acids. The CDR3 DNA is TGTGCCAGCAGCGGGGACAGAAGCGAGACCCAGTACTTC. Translated, it gives CASSGDRSETQYF.

J is TRBJ2-7 and V is TRBV12-3 or TRBV12-4, with 9 bases matching TRBD1. CDR3 length: 14 residues. The trim removed 1 base at V and 12 bases at J, leaving 10 bases unmatched. The CDR3, as DNA: TGTGCCAGCAGTTTAGGGGGGGGGACAGGGATTACGTACTTC. It translates to CASSLGGGTGITYF.

This clonotype was observed a single time. The chain uses TRBV4-1 and TRBJ1-5; D is possibly TRBD1 (5 bases). Trimming pared 2 bases from V and 2 bases from J, leaving 16 bases between. This CDR3 has 17 residues. CDR1 is MGHRA, CDR2 YSYEKL, per germline. The CDR3 DNA reads TGCGCCAGCAGCCAATCCACAGGCCTAGGAGGCAATCAGCCCCAGCATTTT. Amino acid sequence: CASSQSTGLGGNQPQHF.

This clonotype was detected only a few times. The J gene is TRBJ2-7, the V gene TRBV4-2, with D perhaps TRBD2 (6 bases). The length of the CDR3 is 15 residues. Germline CDR1 reads LGHNA; CDR2 reads YNFKEQ. V was trimmed by 4 bases and J by 0 bases, leaving 13 bases between them. The CDR3 DNA sequence: TGTGCCAGCAGCCCAATTCCCGGGAGCTCCTACGAGCAGTACTTC. The encoded protein is CASSPIPGSSYEQYF.

The rearrangement links TRBV20-1 to TRBJ2-5, with D hard to call. This CDR3 is built from 16 residues. Germline assignment: CDR1 DFQATT and CDR2 SNEGSKA (reference sequence). With 0 bases removed from V and 3 bases from J, the gap between germline ends came to 17 bases. CDR3: CSARDRTPRMEETQYF. As DNA, the CDR3 is TGCAGTGCTAGAGATCGGACGCCCCGGATGGAAGAGACCCAGTACTTC.

The rearrangement links TRBV12-3 or TRBV12-4 to TRBJ2-7, with TRBD2 identical over 7 bases. This CDR3 comprises 14 residues. The junction had 7 bases not matched to a gene; V was cut back by 8 bases and J by 0 bases. CDR3 sequence: CASQGRDYSYEQYF. The CDR3 nucleotides read TGTGCCAGCCAAGGGAGGGACTACTCCTACGAGCAGTACTTC.

CDR3 sequence reads: CASSVPYNEQFF. DNA of the CDR3: TGTGCCAGCAGCGTACCGTACAATGAGCAGTTCTTC. The genes are TRBV5-5 and TRBJ2-1; unclear D gene. This CDR3 contains 12 residues. Germline V gene data show CDR1 as SGHKS and CDR2 as YYEKEE (reference sequence). Trimming stripped 4 bases from V and 4 bases from J, with 6 bases between.

V gene TRBV4-1 combines with J gene TRBJ2-2; no definite D call. This CDR3 comprises 14 residues. The V gene lost 4 bases and the J gene lost 1 base, with 7 bases spanning the gap. CDR1 and CDR2 (germline): MGHRA, YSYEKL. CDR3 in amino acids: CASSPLRNTGELFF. For the CDR3, the DNA is TGCGCCAGCAGCCCGCTCAGGAACACCGGGGAGCTGTTTTTT.

This clonotype was seen just once. The chain couples TRBV4-1 to TRBJ2-7, with TRBD1 matching 8 bases. Unmatched junction bases numbered 10, after V lost 0 bases and J lost 6 bases. CDR3 size: 16 residues. Germline assignment: CDR1 MGHRA and CDR2 YSYEKL. As DNA, the CDR3 is TGCGCCAGCAGCCAAGATTTGGACAGGGTAGGAGGCGAGCAGTACTTC. It is translated as CASSQDLDRVGGEQYF.

This clonotype was counted ten times or more. J is TRBJ2-7 and V is TRBV12-3 or TRBV12-4; no definite D call. Trimming left V 3 bases short and J 2 bases short, with 14 bases between. The CDR3 loop spans 15 amino acids. CDR3: CASSLVSGITYEQYF. The DNA of the CDR3 is TGTGCCAGCAGTTTGGTTTCGGGCATCACCTACGAGCAGTACTTC.

This clonotype was seen many times. V is TRBV27 and J is TRBJ1-5; 12 nucleotides agree with TRBD1. V lost 6 bases and J lost 6; bases outside the gene matches: 6. CDR1 and CDR2 from the germline V gene are MNHEY and SMNVEV (reference sequence). This CDR3 spans 15 amino acids. CDR3 region: CASSWGTGGSQPQHF. The CDR3 DNA reads as TGTGCCAGCAGCTGGGGGACAGGGGGCTCTCAGCCCCAGCATTTT.

This clonotype was picked up many times. This sequence joins TRBV6-5 and TRBJ2-7, with a possible D match to TRBD2 (5 bases). V was trimmed by 2 bases and J by 0 bases, leaving 11 bases between them. CDR3 length: 15 amino acids. Germline V gives CDR1 MNHEY, CDR2 SVGAGI. DNA for the CDR3: TGTGCCAGCAGTTACGGGATTGGGAGCTCCTACGAGCAGTACTTC. It is translated as CASSYGIGSSYEQYF.

The chain links TRBV15 to TRBJ2-7, with D unresolved. CDR1 and CDR2 (germline): LNHNV, YYDKDF (reference sequence). The length of the CDR3 is 16 residues. V lost 0 bases and J lost 0, with 12 bases in between. The CDR3 DNA reads as TGTGCCACCAGCAGAGATCCAGCCGCTAGCTCCTACGAGCAGTACTTC. Translation: CATSRDPAASSYEQYF.

This chain joins TRBV29-1 and TRBJ2-1; tentative D call: TRBD2 (6 bases). This CDR3 is 14 amino acids long. The germline V gene encodes CDR1 SQVTM and CDR2 ANQGSEA. Trimming took off 4 bases at V and 7 bases at J, with 17 bases between the two ends. The CDR3 nucleotides read TGCAGCGTTGTCCCCCAGGGACTCGGAAATGAGCAGTTCTTC. Protein sequence: CSVVPQGLGNEQFF.

The chain uses TRBV12-3 or TRBV12-4 and TRBJ2-5, with 9 bases lining up with TRBD2. V shed 3 bases, J shed 5 bases, and the junction held 7 bases outside the gene matches. The length of the CDR3 is 15 residues. The CDR3 DNA follows: TGTGCCAGCAGTTTTTTGCGGGGGGGCCCGGAGACCCAGTACTTC. It translates to CASSFLRGGPETQYF.

The V gene is TRBV4-1, the J gene TRBJ2-7; the D is unclear. V gave up 2 bases and J gave up 2 bases, with 7 bases separating them. The V gene's germline CDR1 is MGHRA and CDR2 YSYEKL. The CDR3 consists of 13 residues. The CDR3 spells CASSQNHPYEQYF. CDR3 DNA sequence: TGCGCCAGCAGCCAAAACCATCCCTACGAGCAGTACTTC.

The chain links TRBV20-1 to TRBJ2-1, with 10 bases that match TRBD1. Germline CDR1 is DFQATT and CDR2 is SNEGSKA (reference sequence). V dropped 2 bases and J dropped 2; count of bases not matched to a gene: 6. The CDR3 has 16 residues. In DNA, the CDR3 is TGCAGTGCTAGAACGGGGACAGGGGTAACCTACAATGAGCAGTTCTTC. Protein: CSARTGTGVTYNEQFF.

The chain uses TRBV29-1 and TRBJ2-5; 12 bases are a match to TRBD2. The CDR3 is 15 amino acids. V dropped 2 bases and J dropped 5; count of bases not matched to a gene: 6. CDR1 is SQVTM and CDR2 is ANQGSEA in the germline V gene. The CDR3 region is CSVELGTSGSETQYF. The CDR3 coding sequence is TGCAGCGTTGAACTCGGGACTAGCGGGTCCGAGACCCAGTACTTC.

This clonotype was counted only a few times. The V gene is TRBV5-1, the J gene TRBJ1-6; D not resolved. CDR3 length equals 15 residues. In germline, CDR1 is SGHRS, CDR2 YFSETQ. V lost 0 bases, J lost 7 bases, and 11 bases lay in between. The CDR3 loop is CASSLEGSGNSPLHF. The CDR3 DNA reads as TGCGCCAGCAGCTTGGAGGGCTCGGGGAATTCACCCCTCCACTTT.